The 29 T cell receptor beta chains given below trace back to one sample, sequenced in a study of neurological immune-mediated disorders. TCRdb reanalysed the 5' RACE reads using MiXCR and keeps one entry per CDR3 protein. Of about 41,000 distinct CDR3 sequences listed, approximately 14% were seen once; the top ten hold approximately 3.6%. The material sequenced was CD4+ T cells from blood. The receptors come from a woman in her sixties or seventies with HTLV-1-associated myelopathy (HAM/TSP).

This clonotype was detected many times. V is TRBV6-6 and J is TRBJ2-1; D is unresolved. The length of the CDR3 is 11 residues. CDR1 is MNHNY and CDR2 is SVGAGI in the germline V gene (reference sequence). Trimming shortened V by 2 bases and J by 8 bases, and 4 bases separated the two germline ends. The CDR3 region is CASSYRDEQFF. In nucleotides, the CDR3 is TGTGCCAGCAGTTACAGGGATGAGCAGTTCTTC.

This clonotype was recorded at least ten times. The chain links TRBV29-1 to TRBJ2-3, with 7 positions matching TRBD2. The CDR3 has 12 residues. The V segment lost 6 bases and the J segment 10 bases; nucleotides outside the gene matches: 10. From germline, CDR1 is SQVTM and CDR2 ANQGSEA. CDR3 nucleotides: TGCAGCGTCCCCTGGAGCGGGGTGGCGCAGTATTTT. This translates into CSVPWSGVAQYF.

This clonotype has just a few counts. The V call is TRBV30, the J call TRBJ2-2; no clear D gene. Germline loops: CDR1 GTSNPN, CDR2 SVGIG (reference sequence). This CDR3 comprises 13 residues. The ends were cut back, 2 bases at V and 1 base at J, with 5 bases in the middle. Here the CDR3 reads CAWSNWNTGELFF. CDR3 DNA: TGTGCCTGGAGTAATTGGAACACCGGGGAGCTGTTTTTT.

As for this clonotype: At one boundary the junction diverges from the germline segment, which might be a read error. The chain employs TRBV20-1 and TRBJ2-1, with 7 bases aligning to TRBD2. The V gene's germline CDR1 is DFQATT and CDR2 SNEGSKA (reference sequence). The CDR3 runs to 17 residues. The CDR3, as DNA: TGCAGTGCTAGATATCCCCGGCGGGGGAGCTCCAACAATGAGCAGTTCTTC. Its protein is CSARYPRRGSSNNEQFF.

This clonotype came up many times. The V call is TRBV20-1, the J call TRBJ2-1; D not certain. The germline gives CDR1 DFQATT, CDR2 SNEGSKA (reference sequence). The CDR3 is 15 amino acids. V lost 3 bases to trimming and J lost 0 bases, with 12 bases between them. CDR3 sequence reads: CSASKATSSYNEQFF. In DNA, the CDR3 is TGCAGTGCTAGTAAAGCGACGAGCTCCTACAATGAGCAGTTCTTC.

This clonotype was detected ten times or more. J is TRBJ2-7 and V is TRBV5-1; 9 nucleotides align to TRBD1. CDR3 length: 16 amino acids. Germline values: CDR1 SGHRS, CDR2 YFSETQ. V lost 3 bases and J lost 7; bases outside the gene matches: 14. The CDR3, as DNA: TGCGCCAGCAGCTACTCGACGGGACAGGGACAAGGAGAGCAGTACTTC. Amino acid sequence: CASSYSTGQGQGEQYF.

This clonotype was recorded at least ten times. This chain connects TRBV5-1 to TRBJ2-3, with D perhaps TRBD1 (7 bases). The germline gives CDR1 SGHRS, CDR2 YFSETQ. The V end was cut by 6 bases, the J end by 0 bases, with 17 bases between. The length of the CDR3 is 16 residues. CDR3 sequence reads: CASTLGGTASTDTQYF. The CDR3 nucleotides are TGCGCCAGCACCCTTGGAGGGACAGCCAGCACAGATACGCAGTATTTT. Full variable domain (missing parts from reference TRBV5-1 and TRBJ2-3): KAGVTQTPRYLIKTRGQQVTLSCSPISGHRSVSWYQQTPGQGLQFLFEYFSETQRNKGNFPGRFSGRQFSNSRSEMNVSTLELGDSALYLCASTLGGTASTDTQYFGPGTRLTVL.

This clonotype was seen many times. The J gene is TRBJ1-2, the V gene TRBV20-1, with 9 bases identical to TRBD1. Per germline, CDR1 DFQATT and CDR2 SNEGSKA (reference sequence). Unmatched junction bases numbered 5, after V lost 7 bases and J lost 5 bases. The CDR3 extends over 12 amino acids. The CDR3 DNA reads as TGCAGTGTCCGGACAGGGGATTATGGCTACACCTTC. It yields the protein CSVRTGDYGYTF.

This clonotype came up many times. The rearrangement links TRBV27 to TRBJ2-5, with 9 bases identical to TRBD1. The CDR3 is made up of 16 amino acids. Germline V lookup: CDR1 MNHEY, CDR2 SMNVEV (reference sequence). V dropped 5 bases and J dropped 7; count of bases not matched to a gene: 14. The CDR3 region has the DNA TGTGCCAGCAGTCCATCCCCCGGGACAGGGCATTGGACCCAGTACTTC. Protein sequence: CASSPSPGTGHWTQYF.

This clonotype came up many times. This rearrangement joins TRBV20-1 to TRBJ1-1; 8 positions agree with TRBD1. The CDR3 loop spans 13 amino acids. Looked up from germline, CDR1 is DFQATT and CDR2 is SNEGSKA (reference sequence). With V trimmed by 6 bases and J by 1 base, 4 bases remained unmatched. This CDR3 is CSAQQGGNTEAFF. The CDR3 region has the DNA TGCAGTGCACAACAGGGGGGGAACACTGAAGCTTTCTTT.

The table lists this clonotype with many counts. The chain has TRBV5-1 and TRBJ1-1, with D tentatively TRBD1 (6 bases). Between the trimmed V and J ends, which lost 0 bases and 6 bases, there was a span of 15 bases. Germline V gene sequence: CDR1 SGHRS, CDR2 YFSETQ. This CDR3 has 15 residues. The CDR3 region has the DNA TGCGCCAGCAGCTTGGAGGGGGGGGAGGTAGCTGAAGCTTTCTTT. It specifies CASSLEGGEVAEAFF.

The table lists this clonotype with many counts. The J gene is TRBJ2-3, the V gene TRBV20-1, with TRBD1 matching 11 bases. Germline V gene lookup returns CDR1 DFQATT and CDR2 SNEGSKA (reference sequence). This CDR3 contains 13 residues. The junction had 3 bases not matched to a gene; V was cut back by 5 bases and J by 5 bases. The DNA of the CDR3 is TGCAGTGCTGGAGGGACAGGGGGAGATACGCAGTATTTT. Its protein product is CSAGGTGGDTQYF.

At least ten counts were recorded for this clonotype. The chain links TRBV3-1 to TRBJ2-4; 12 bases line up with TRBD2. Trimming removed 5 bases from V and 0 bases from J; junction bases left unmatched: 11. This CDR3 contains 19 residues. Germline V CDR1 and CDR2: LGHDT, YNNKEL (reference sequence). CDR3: CASSNLAGGPGLAKNIQYF. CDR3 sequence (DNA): TGTGCCAGCAGCAACCTAGCGGGGGGGCCCGGGTTAGCCAAAAACATTCAGTACTTC.

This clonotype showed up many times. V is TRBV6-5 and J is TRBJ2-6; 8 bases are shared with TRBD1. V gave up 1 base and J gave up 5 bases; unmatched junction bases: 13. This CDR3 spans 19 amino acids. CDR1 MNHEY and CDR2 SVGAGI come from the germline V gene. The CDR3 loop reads CASSYLPRDRPWRANVLTF. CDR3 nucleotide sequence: TGTGCCAGCAGTTACTTACCCCGGGACAGGCCCTGGCGGGCCAACGTCCTGACTTTC.

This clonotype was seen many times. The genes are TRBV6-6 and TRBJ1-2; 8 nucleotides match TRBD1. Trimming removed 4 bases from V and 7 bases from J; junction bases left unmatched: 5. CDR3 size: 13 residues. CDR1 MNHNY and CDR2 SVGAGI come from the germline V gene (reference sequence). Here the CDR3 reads CASSSSTGVGYTF. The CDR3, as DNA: TGTGCCAGCAGTTCCTCGACAGGGGTTGGCTACACCTTC.

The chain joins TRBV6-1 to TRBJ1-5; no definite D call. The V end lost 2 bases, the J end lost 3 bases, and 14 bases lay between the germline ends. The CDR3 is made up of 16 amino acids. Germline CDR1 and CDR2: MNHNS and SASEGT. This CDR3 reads CASSERSVLLNQPQHF. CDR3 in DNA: TGTGCCAGCAGTGAAAGGTCAGTACTACTCAATCAGCCCCAGCATTTT.

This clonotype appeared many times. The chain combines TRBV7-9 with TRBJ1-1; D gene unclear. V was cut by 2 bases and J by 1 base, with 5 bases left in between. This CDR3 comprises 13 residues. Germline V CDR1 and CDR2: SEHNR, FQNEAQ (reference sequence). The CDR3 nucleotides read TGTGCCAGCAGCTTAATCCCGAACACTGAAGCTTTCTTT. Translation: CASSLIPNTEAFF.

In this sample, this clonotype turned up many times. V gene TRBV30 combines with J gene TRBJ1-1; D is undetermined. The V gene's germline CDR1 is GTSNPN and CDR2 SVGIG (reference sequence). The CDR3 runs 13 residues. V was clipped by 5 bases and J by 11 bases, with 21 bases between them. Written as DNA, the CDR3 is TGTGCCTGGCGCGACACGTCAGTCGGGTGGGCTTTCTTT. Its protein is CAWRDTSVGWAFF.

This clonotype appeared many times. CDR3 DNA sequence: TGCAGTGCCGGGGGACAGCAGCGGGAGACCCAGTACTTC. It is translated as CSAGGQQRETQYF. The chain uses TRBV20-1 and TRBJ2-5, with D maybe TRBD1 (7 bases). Per germline, CDR1 DFQATT and CDR2 SNEGSKA (reference sequence). CDR3 length: 13 residues. Trimming removed 6 bases from V and 5 bases from J, with 16 bases in between.

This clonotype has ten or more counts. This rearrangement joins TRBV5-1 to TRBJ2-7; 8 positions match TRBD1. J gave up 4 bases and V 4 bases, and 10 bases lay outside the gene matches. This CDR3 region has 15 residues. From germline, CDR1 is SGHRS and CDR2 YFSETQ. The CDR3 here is CASSPGSNRGYEQYF. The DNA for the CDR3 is TGCGCCAGCAGCCCGGGGTCAAACAGGGGGTACGAGCAGTACTTC.

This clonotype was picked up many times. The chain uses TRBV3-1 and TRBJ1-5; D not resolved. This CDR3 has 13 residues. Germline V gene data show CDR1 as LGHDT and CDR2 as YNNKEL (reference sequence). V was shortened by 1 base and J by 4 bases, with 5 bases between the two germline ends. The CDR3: CASSQVLNQPQHF. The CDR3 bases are TGTGCCAGCAGCCAAGTCCTTAATCAGCCCCAGCATTTT.

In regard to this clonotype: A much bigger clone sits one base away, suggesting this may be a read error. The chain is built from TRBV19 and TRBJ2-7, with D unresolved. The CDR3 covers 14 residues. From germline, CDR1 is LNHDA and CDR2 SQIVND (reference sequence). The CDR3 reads CASSGLGMPYEQHF. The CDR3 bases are TGTGCCAGTAGTGGTTTAGGGATGCCCTACGAGCAGCACTTC.

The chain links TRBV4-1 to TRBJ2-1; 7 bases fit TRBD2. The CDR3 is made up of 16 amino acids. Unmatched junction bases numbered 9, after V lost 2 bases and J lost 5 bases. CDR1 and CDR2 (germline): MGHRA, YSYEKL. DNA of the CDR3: TGCGCCAGCAGCCAACCCCGGACTAGTGTGAACAATGAGCAGTTCTTC. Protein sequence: CASSQPRTSVNNEQFF.

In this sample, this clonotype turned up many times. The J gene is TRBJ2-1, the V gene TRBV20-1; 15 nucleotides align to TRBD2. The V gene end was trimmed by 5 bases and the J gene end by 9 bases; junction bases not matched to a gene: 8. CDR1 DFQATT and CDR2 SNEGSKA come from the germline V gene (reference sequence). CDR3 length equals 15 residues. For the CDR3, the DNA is TGCAGTGCTGACCGGACTAGCGGGGGGGTCTTTGAGCAGTTCTTC. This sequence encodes CSADRTSGGVFEQFF.

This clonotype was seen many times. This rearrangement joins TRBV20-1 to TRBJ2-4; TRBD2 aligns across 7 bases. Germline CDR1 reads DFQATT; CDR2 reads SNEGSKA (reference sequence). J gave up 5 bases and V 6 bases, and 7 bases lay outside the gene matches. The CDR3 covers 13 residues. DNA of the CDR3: TGCAGTGCCCAACTAGCGACCCAAAACATTCAGTACTTC. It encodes CSAQLATQNIQYF.

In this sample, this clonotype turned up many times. This CDR3 is CASSGRTGMNTEAFF. In nucleotides, the CDR3 is TGCGCCAGCAGCGGACGGACAGGGATGAACACTGAAGCTTTCTTT. The chain joins TRBV5-1 to TRBJ1-1, with 8 bases lining up with TRBD1. There are 15 residues in the CDR3. Losses at the gene ends were 4 bases for V and 0 bases for J; bases not matched to a gene: 5. Germline V gene sequence: CDR1 SGHRS, CDR2 YFSETQ.

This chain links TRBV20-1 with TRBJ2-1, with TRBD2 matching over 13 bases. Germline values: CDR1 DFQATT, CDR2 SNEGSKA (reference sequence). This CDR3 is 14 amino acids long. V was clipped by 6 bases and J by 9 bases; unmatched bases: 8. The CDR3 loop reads CSAQTSGRWSEQFF. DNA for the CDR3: TGCAGTGCGCAGACTAGCGGGAGGTGGAGTGAGCAGTTCTTC.

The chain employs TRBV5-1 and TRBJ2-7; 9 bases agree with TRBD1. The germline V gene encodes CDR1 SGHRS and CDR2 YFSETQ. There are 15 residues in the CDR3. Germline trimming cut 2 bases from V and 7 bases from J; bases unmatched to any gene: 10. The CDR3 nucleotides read TGCGCCAGCAGCTTAAGGACAGGGGACACCGGGGAGCAGTACTTC. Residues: CASSLRTGDTGEQYF.

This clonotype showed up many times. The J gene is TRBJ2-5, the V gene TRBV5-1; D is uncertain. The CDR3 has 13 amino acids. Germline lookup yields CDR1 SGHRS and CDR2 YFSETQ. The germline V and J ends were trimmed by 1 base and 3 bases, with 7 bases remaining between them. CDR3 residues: CASSLSQKETQYF. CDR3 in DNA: TGCGCCAGCAGCTTGAGTCAGAAAGAGACCCAGTACTTC. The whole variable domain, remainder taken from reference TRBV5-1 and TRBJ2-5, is KAGVTQTPRYLIKTRGQQVTLSCSPISGHRSVSWYQQTPGQGLQFLFEYFSETQRNKGNFPGRFSGRQFSNSRSEMNVSTLELGDSALYLCASSLSQKETQYFGPGTRLLVL.